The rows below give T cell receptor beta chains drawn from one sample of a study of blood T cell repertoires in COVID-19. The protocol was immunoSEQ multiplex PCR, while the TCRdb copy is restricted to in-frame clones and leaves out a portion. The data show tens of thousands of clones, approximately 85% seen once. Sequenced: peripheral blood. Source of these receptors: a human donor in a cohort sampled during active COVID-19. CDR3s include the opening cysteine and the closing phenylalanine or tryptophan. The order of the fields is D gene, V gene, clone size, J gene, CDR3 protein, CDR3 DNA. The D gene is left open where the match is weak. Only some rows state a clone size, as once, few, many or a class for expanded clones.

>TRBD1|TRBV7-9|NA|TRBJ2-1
CASSPRQGVGQFF
TGTGCCAGCAGCCCGCGGCAGGGGGTCGGGCAGTTCTTC
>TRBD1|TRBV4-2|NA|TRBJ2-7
CASSQNTGTGAWEQYF
TGTGCCAGCAGCCAAAATACCGGGACAGGGGCCTGGGAGCAGTACTTC
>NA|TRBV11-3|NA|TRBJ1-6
CASSPWTARHSPLHF
TGTGCCAGCAGCCCATGGACTGCTCGGCATTCACCCCTCCACTTT
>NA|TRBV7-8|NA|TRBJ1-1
CASSLEGVGPNTEAFF
TGTGCCAGCAGCTTAGAGGGGGTAGGCCCGAACACTGAAGCTTTCTTT
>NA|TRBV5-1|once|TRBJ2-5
CASSPRGGPQAQYF
TGCGCCAGCAGCCCACGTGGGGGCCCCCAGGCCCAGTACTTC
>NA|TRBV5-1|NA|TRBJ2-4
CASSPQGGSGVAKNIQYF
TGCGCCAGCAGCCCCCAGGGGGGTAGCGGAGTAGCCAAAAACATTCAGTACTTC
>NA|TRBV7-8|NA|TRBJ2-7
CASSLPWSGGEQYF
TGTGCCAGCAGCTTACCTTGGAGTGGAGGCGAGCAGTACTTC
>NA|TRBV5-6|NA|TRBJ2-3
CASSLERGGADTQYF
TGTGCCAGCAGCTTGGAGAGGGGCGGGGCAGATACGCAGTATTTT
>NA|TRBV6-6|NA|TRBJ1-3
CASSYEGSYSGNTIYF
TGTGCCAGCAGTTACGAGGGTTCTTACTCTGGAAACACCATATATTTT
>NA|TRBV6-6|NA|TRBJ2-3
CASSGPTGEGTQYF
TGTGCCAGCAGTGGGCCGACAGGGGAGGGTACGCAGTATTTT
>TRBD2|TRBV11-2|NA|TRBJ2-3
CASSRLAGEVTDTQYF
TGTGCCAGCAGCCGTCTAGCGGGAGAGGTGACAGATACGCAGTATTTT
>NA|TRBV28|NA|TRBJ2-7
CASSSRGQGVNSYEQYF
TGTGCCAGCAGTTCGCGGGGGCAGGGCGTCAACTCCTACGAGCAGTACTTC
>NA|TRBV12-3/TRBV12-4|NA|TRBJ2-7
CASTLGVSYEQYF
TGTGCCAGCACTCTAGGGGTCTCCTACGAGCAGTACTTC
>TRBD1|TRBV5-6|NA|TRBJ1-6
CASSPGQGNSPLHF
TGTGCCAGCAGTCCGGGACAGGGAAATTCACCCCTCCACTTT
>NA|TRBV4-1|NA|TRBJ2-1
CASRDLVGDPYNEQFF
TGCGCCAGCAGGGATCTAGTGGGAGACCCCTACAATGAGCAGTTCTTC
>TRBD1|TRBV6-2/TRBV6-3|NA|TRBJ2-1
CASSNGQGRYNEQFF
TGTGCCAGCAGTAATGGACAGGGGAGGTACAATGAGCAGTTCTTC
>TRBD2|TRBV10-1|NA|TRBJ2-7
CASSESSGAYEQYF
TGCGCCAGCAGTGAATCTAGCGGAGCTTACGAGCAGTACTTC
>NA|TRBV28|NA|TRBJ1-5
CASTKGGLRQPQHF
TGTGCCAGCACCAAGGGGGGGCTACGGCAGCCCCAGCATTTT
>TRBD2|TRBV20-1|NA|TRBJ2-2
CSASSQRLAGLGGELFF
TGCAGTGCTAGTTCTCAGCGACTAGCGGGGTTAGGCGGGGAGCTGTTTTTT
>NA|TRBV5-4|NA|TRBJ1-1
CASSPRGGITEAFF
TGTGCCAGCAGCCCTCGAGGGGGAATCACTGAAGCTTTCTTT
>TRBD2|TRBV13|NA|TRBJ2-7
CASSFTGLAGGSSYEQYF
TGTGCCAGCAGCTTTACGGGACTAGCGGGAGGGAGCTCCTACGAGCAGTACTTC
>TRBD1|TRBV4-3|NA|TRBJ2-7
CASSQVAGTGGDEQYF
TGCGCCAGCAGCCAAGTCGCCGGGACAGGGGGTGACGAGCAGTACTTC
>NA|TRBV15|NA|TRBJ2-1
CATSRARGLSRNNEQFF
TGTGCCACCAGCAGAGCTCGGGGACTCTCTAGGAACAATGAGCAGTTCTTC
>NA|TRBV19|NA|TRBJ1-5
CASKDQGSGNQPQHF
TGTGCCAGTAAGGACCAGGGCAGCGGCAATCAGCCCCAGCATTTT
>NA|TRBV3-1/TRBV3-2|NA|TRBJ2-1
CASSRWGESSYNEQFF
TGTGCCAGCAGCCGCTGGGGGGAAAGCTCCTACAATGAGCAGTTCTTC
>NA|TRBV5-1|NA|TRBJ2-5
CASQNQAEGETQYF
TGCGCCTCACAAAACCAAGCGGAGGGGGAGACCCAGTACTTC
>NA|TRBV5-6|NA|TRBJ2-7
CASSFTGTIHEQYF
TGTGCCAGCAGCTTTACAGGGACCATCCACGAGCAGTACTTC
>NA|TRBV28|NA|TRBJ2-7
CASRNNYEQYF
TGTGCCAGCAGAAACAACTACGAGCAGTACTTC
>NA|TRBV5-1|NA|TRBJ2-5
CASSLKQGVWGETQYF
TGCGCCAGCAGCTTGAAACAGGGCGTATGGGGGGAGACCCAGTACTTC
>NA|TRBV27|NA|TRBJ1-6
CASSFNNSPLHF
TGTGCCAGCAGTTTTAATAATTCACCCCTCCACTTT
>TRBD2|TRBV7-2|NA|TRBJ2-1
CASRRTSGVNEQFF
TGTGCCAGCAGAAGGACTAGCGGGGTCAATGAGCAGTTCTTC
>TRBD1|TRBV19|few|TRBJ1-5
CASSPTGQIINQPQHF
TGTGCCAGTAGCCCCACGGGACAGATTATCAATCAGCCCCAGCATTTT
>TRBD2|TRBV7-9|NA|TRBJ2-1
CASSPYPGLGGGNEQFF
TGTGCCAGCAGCCCGTACCCGGGACTAGGGGGGGGGAATGAGCAGTTCTTC
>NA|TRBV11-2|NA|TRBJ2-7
CASSLNSYEQYF
TGTGCCAGCAGCCTTAACTCCTACGAGCAGTACTTC
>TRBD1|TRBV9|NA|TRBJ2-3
CASSRRQGVSTDTQYF
TGTGCCAGCAGTCGGAGACAGGGGGTGAGCACAGATACGCAGTATTTT
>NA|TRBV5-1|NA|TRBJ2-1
CASSLGDTAYNEQFF
TGCGCCAGCAGCTTGGGGGACACAGCCTACAATGAGCAGTTCTTC
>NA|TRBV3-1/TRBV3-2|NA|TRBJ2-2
CASSLSGGRTGELFF
TGTGCCAGCAGCCTGTCGGGGGGCCGTACCGGGGAGCTGTTTTTT
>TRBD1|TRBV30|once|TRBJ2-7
CAWGATGQFRDDPYEQYF
TGTGCCTGGGGAGCGACAGGGCAGTTCCGGGACGACCCCTACGAGCAGTACTTC
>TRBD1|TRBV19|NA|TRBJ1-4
CASMTGAATNEKLFF
TGTGCCAGTATGACAGGGGCCGCAACTAATGAAAAACTGTTTTTT
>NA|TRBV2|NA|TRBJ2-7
CASVGAGLYEQYF
TGTGCCAGTGTGGGGGCAGGGCTGTACGAGCAGTACTTC
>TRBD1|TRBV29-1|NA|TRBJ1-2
CSSWGQGAFNYGYTF
TGCAGCTCCTGGGGACAGGGGGCGTTTAACTATGGCTACACCTTC
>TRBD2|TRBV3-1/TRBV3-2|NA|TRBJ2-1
CASSHPSGRPISYNEQFF
TGTGCCAGCAGCCACCCTAGCGGGAGGCCTATCTCCTACAATGAGCAGTTCTTC
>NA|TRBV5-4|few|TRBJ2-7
CASSLGPGYEQYF
TGTGCCAGCAGCTTGGGACCAGGGTACGAGCAGTACTTC
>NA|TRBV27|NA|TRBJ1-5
CASAVRGVGNQPQHF
TGTGCCAGCGCCGTGCGAGGAGTGGGCAATCAGCCCCAGCATTTT
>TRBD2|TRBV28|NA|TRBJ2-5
CASSPGLAGPQGTQYF
TGTGCCAGCAGTCCGGGACTAGCGGGACCTCAGGGGACCCAGTACTTC